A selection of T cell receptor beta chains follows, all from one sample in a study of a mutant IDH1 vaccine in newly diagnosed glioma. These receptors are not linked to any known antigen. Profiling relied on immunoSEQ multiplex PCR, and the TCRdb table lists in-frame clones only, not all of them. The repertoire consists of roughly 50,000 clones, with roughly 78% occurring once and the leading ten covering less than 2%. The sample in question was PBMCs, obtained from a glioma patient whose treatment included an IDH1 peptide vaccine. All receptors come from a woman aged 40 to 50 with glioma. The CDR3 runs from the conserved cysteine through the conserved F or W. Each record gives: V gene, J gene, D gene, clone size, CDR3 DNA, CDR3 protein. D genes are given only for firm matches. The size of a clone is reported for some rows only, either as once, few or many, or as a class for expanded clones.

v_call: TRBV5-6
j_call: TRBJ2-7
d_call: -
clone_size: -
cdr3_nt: TGTGCCAGCAGCCCCCGGAGAGTCCAGGGCGAGCAGTACTTC
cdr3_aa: CASSPRRVQGEQYF

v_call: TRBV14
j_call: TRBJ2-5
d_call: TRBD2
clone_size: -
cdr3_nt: TGTGCCAGCAGCCAAGACCCTAGCGGGCGCTCCGAGACCCAGTACTTC
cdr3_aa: CASSQDPSGRSETQYF

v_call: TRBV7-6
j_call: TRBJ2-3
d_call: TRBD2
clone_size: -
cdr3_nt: TGTGCCAGCAGCGTACTAGCGGGGGGGTTCACAGATACGCAGTATTTT
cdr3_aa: CASSVLAGGFTDTQYF

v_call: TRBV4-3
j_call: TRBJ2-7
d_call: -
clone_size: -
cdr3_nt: TGCGCCAGCAGCGAGTTCACAGGGTTGAACTACGAGCAGTACTTC
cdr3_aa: CASSEFTGLNYEQYF

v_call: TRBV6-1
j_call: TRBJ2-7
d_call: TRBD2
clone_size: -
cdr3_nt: TGTGCCAGCAGTGAAGTGATCGAGCGGGGGGCTTACTCCTACGAGCAGTACTTC
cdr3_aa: CASSEVIERGAYSYEQYF

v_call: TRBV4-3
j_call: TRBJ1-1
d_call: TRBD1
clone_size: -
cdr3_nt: TGCGCCAGCAGCCAAGAAAGGGACAGGGGAGTCACTGAAGCTTTCTTT
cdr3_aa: CASSQERDRGVTEAFF

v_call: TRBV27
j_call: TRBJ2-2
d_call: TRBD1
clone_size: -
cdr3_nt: TGTGCCAGCAGTCGTTACAGGGGAGATACCGGGGAGCTGTTTTTT
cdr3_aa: CASSRYRGDTGELFF

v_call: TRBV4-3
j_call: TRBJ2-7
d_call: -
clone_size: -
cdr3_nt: TGCGCCAGCAGCCAAGATGGTGAGGGGCCGAGCTCCTACGAGCAGTACTTC
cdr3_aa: CASSQDGEGPSSYEQYF

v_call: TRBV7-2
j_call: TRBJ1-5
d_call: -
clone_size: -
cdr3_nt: TGTGCCAGCAGCTTGTGGGGCAGGCGGGATCAGCCCCAGCATTTT
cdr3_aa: CASSLWGRRDQPQHF

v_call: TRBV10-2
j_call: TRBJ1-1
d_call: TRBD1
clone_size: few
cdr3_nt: TGCGCCAGCAGTGAGCTCCGACAGGGGGTTGAAGCTTTCTTT
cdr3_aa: CASSELRQGVEAFF

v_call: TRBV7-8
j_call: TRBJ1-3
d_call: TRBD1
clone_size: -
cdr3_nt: TGTGCCAGCAGCTTAGGGACAGGGGGATCTGGAAACACCATATATTTT
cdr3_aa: CASSLGTGGSGNTIYF

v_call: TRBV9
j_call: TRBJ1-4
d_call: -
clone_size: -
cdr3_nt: TGTGCCAGCAGCGTACACCAGGGTAATGAAAAACTGTTTTTT
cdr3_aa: CASSVHQGNEKLFF

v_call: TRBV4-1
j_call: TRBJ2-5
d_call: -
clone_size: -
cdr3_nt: TGCGCCAGCAGCCAGGGTACTCGCGACCAAGAGACCCAGTACTTC
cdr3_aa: CASSQGTRDQETQYF

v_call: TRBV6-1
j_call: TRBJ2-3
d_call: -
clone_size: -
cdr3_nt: TGTGCCAGCAGTGACTATAAAGGGGGCACAGATACGCAGTATTTT
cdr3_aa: CASSDYKGGTDTQYF

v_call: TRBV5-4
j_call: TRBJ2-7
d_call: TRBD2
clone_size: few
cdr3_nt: TGTGCCAGCAGCCTATACCCTAGCGGGGGGGCCTACGAGCAGTACTTC
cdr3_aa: CASSLYPSGGAYEQYF

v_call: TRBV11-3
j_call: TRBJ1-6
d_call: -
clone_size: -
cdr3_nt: TGTGCCAGCAGCTTAGAGTGGGGATCACCCCTCCACTTT
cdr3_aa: CASSLEWGSPLHF

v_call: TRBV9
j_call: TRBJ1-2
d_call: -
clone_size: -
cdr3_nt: TGTGCCAGCAGCGTATCGGAGGGATTTAACTATGGCTACACCTTC
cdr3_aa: CASSVSEGFNYGYTF

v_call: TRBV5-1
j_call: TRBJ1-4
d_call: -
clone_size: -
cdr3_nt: TGCGCCAGCAGCCCCGGGACCCGTATTACTGCAACTAATGAAAAACTGTTTTTT
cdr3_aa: CASSPGTRITATNEKLFF

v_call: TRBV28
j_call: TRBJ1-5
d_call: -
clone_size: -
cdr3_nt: TGTGCCAGCAGTTTACTAGGGGGAGGCAATCAGCCCCAGCATTTT
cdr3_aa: CASSLLGGGNQPQHF

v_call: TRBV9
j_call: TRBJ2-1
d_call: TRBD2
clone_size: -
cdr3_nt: TGTGCCAGCAGCGTTCTAAGCGGGACCTACAATGAGCAGTTCTTC
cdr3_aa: CASSVLSGTYNEQFF

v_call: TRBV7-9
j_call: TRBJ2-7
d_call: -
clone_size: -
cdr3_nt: TGTGCCAGCAGTTCACGACTGACCCCCTACGAGCAGTACTTC
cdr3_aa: CASSSRLTPYEQYF

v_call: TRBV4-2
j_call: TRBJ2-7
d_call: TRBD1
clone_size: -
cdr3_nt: TGTGCCAGCAGCACCCGACAGGGGGGGCCCTACGAGCAGTACTTC
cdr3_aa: CASSTRQGGPYEQYF

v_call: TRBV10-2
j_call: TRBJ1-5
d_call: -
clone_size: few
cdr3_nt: TGCGCCAGCAGTGTTGCGGGGGCAAATCAGCCCCAGCATTTT
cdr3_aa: CASSVAGANQPQHF

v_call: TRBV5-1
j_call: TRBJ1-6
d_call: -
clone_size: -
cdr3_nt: TGCGCCAGCAGCTTTCTGGGCCCACCCCTCCACTTT
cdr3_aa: CASSFLGPPLHF

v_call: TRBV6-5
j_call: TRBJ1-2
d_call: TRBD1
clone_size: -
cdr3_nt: TGTGCCAGCAGTTACAGACGCACAGGGGGGATTGATGGCTACACCTTC
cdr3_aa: CASSYRRTGGIDGYTF

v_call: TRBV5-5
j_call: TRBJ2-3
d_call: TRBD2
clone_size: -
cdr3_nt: TGTGCCAGCAGCCTAGCGGGCAGCACAGATACGCAGTATTTT
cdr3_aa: CASSLAGSTDTQYF

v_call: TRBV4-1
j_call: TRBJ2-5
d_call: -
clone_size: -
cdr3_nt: TGCGCCAGCAGCCAACAGCTGCTACCTTGGGAGACCCAGTACTTC
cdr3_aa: CASSQQLLPWETQYF

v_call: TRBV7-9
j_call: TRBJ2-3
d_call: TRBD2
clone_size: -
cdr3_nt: TGTGCCAGCAGCTCAGGACTAGCGGGGGCCCCAGATACGCAGTATTTT
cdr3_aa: CASSSGLAGAPDTQYF

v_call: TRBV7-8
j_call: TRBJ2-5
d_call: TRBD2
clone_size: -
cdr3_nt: TGTGCCAGCAGCTTAGTCCCTACTAGCGGGGGGTCGAAAGAGACCCAGTACTTC
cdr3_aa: CASSLVPTSGGSKETQYF

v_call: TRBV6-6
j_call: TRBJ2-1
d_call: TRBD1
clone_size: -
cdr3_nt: TGTGCCAGCAGTTTGGACAGGGGGCAGGATGAGCAGTTCTTC
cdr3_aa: CASSLDRGQDEQFF

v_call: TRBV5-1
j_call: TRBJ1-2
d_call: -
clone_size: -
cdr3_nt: TGCGCCAGCAGCCCCGCGGGGGGAGACTATGGCTACACCTTC
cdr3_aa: CASSPAGGDYGYTF

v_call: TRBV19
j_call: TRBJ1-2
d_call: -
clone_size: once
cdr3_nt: TGTGCCAGTAGTATAGATACCGGCAGGGGCGATGGCTACACCTTC
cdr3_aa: CASSIDTGRGDGYTF

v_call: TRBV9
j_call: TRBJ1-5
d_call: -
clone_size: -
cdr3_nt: TGTGCCAGCAGCGTAGTTGGGGGCCCCCAGCCCCAGCATTTT
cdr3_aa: CASSVVGGPQPQHF

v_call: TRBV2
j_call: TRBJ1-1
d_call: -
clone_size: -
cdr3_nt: TGTGCCAGCAGTGAGGACAGGAACACTGAAGCTTTCTTT
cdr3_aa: CASSEDRNTEAFF

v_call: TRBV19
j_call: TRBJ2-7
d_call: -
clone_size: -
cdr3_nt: TGTGCCAGTAGTATTGGAGGTAAAATAGGCGAGCAGTACTTC
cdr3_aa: CASSIGGKIGEQYF

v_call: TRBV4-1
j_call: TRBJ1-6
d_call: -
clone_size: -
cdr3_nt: TGCGCCAGCAGCCAAGACAGGGGCAGGGCTCAACTCAATTCACCCCTCCACTTT
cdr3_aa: CASSQDRGRAQLNSPLHF

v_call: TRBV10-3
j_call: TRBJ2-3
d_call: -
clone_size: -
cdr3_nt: TGTGCCATCAGTGGCGGGGCCACAGATACGCAGTATTTT
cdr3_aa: CAISGGATDTQYF

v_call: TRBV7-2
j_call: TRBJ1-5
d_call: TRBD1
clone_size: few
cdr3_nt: TGTGCCAGCAGCCGAGGGACAGGGAATCAGCCCCAGCATTTT
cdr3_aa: CASSRGTGNQPQHF

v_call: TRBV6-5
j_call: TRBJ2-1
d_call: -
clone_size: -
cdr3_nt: TGTGCCAGCCGAACGCAGTCTACGCCTGGGAATGAGCAGTTCTTC
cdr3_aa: CASRTQSTPGNEQFF

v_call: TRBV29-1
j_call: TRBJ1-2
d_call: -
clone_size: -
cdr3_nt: TGCAGCGTTGATGAGGGGCGGGCCGGGTCAGGCTACACCTTC
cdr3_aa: CSVDEGRAGSGYTF

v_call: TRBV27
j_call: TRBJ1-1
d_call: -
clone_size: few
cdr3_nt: TGTGCCAGCAGTTTAAGCGGGGCCACTGAAGCTTTCTTT
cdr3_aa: CASSLSGATEAFF

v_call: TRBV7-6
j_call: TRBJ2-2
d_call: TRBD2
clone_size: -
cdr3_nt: TGTGCCAGCAGCCTGACTAGCGGGGGGACCGGGGAGCTGTTTTTT
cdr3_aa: CASSLTSGGTGELFF

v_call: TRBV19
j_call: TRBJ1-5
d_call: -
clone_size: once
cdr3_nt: TGTGCCAGTAGTATAGGCCAGGGGCTACGCAATCAGCCCCAGCATTTT
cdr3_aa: CASSIGQGLRNQPQHF

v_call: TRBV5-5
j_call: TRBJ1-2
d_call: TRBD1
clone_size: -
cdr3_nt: TGTGCCAGCAGCTTAACAGGGGGTATTAACTATGGCTACACCTTC
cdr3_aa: CASSLTGGINYGYTF

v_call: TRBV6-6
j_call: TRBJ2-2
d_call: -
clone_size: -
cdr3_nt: TGTGCCAGCAGTTACTCGGGGGGGCACACCGGGGAGCTGTTTTTT
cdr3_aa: CASSYSGGHTGELFF

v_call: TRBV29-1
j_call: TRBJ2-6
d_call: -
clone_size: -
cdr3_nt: TGCAGCGTCTACGAGGGCGCTGGGGCCAACGTCCTGACTTTC
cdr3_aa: CSVYEGAGANVLTF

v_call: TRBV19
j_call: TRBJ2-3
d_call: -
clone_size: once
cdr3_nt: TGTGCCAGTAGTATGGGTTGGGGTCGACCAAGCACAGATACGCAGTATTTT
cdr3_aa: CASSMGWGRPSTDTQYF

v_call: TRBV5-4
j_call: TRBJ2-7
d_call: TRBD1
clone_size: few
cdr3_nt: TGTGCCAGCAGCCAGGGGGATAGCTCCTACGAGCAGTACTTC
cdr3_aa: CASSQGDSSYEQYF

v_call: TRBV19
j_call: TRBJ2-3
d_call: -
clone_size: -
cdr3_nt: TGTGCCAGTAGTATAGAAGGAGATACGCAGTATTTT
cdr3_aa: CASSIEGDTQYF